Listed below are T cell receptor beta chains from one sample, sequenced in a study of blood T cell repertoires in COVID-19. Here immunoSEQ multiplex PCR was the method, and the copy in TCRdb shows in-frame clones only, minus some. The data show 34,000 or so clones, 90% seen once. Sequenced material: peripheral blood. These receptors were obtained from a man aged 55 to 70 with active or convalescent COVID-19. The conserved cysteine and the conserved F or W are not part of the CDR3 here. D genes are given only for firm matches. Clone size appears in some rows only: once, few, many, or a class for an expanded clone.

CDR3 protein,clone size,D gene,J gene,V gene
ASSGQGGKLF,few,TRBD1,TRBJ1-4,TRBV5-6
ASSAHLPGELF,.,.,TRBJ2-2,TRBV9
ASSLSPVTYEQY,.,.,TRBJ2-7,TRBV5-5
ASSYRDRDSYT,once,TRBD1,TRBJ1-2,TRBV2
SVSGTGGVNTEAF,.,TRBD1,TRBJ1-1,TRBV29-1
ASSPTSIPLPPPSGSSYEQY,.,.,TRBJ2-7,TRBV21-1
ASRGGRRQDFDQPQH,.,.,TRBJ1-5,TRBV7-8
ASAGQGERNQPQH,.,.,TRBJ1-5,TRBV2
AIPILPGVGGGYT,few,.,TRBJ1-2,TRBV28
AISESSQGISYEQY,.,.,TRBJ2-7,TRBV10-3
ASSLNRGTTEAF,.,TRBD1,TRBJ1-1,TRBV3-1/TRBV3-2
ASSFPPNTEAF,.,.,TRBJ1-1,TRBV5-1
ASSGQANTGELF,.,.,TRBJ2-2,TRBV2
ASSLTGWNYGYT,.,.,TRBJ1-2,TRBV11-2
ASTRTGTVNGYT,.,TRBD1,TRBJ1-2,TRBV28
ASGWTVGVAF,.,.,TRBJ1-1,TRBV11-2
ASSPRGQGAATGELF,.,TRBD1,TRBJ2-2,TRBV13
ASSLGRSPLT,.,.,TRBJ1-1,TRBV11-3
ASSLRLAGLGETQY,.,TRBD2,TRBJ2-5,TRBV11-1
ASSSDLLTGWNEQF,once,TRBD1,TRBJ2-1,TRBV28
ASLWALEGTEAF,.,.,TRBJ1-1,TRBV2
ASSTGLAGRYEQF,.,TRBD2,TRBJ2-1,TRBV7-2
ASSTGLAGVQY,.,TRBD2,TRBJ2-7,TRBV7-2
ASSLTGSTGELF,.,.,TRBJ2-2,TRBV2
ASRPRDTEAF,.,.,TRBJ1-1,TRBV7-2
ASSITGGTDTQY,.,.,TRBJ2-3,TRBV19
ASGGHSNSPLH,.,.,TRBJ1-6,TRBV28
ASSFSVGTPYNEQF,.,.,TRBJ2-1,TRBV6-5
ASSLSEGGELF,.,.,TRBJ2-2,TRBV7-2
ASSYSGTGKKETQY,.,.,TRBJ2-5,TRBV6-6
ASSLAKGQFISGANVLT,.,.,TRBJ2-6,TRBV11-1
ASSLAGGSNEKLF,few,TRBD1,TRBJ1-4,TRBV18
ASSNRSSGSNEQF,.,.,TRBJ2-1,TRBV21-1
ASSLVGAGGAYHSYNEQF,.,TRBD2,TRBJ2-1,TRBV5-1
ATRPQGSGNTIY,.,.,TRBJ1-3,TRBV6-5
ASSSTSTTDTQY,.,TRBD2,TRBJ2-3,TRBV28
ASSLGGIDTEAF,.,.,TRBJ1-1,TRBV7-3
ASSPILGQKNTGELF,few,.,TRBJ2-2,TRBV21-1
ASSLTGVNTEAF,.,.,TRBJ1-1,TRBV7-2
ASKFLESTKTYGYT,.,.,TRBJ1-2,TRBV5-2
ASSSSDFQETQY,.,.,TRBJ2-5,TRBV28
ASSYDQGGYGYT,.,TRBD1,TRBJ1-2,TRBV6-2/TRBV6-3
ASSLVTSGGGPQY,few,TRBD2,TRBJ2-5,TRBV7-6
AISEGRQGEAF,.,TRBD1,TRBJ1-1,TRBV10-3
ASSKPPGLAGVNEQF,.,.,TRBJ2-1,TRBV21-1
ASSEAPGGAGYT,.,TRBD1,TRBJ1-2,TRBV2
ASSLERQSYGYT,.,.,TRBJ1-2,TRBV7-2
ASSPGGNSPLH,few,.,TRBJ1-6,TRBV14